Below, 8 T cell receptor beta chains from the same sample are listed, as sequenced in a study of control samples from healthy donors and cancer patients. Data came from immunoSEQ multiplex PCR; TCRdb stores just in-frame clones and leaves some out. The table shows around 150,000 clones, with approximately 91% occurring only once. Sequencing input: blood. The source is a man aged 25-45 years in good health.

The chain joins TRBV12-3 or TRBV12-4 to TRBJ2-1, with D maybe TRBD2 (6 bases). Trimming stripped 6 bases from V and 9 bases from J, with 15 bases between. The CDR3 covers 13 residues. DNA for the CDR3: TGTGCCAGCAGGCGGGACGCCGCGGGTGAGCAGTTCTTC. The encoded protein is CASRRDAAGEQFF.

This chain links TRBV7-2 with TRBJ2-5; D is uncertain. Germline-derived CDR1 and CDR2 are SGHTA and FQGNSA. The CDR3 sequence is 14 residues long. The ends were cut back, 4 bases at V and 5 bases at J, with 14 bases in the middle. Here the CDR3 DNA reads TGTGCCAGCAGCTCAGGAGCGCCTGGGGAGACCCAGTACTTC. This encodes CASSSGAPGETQYF.

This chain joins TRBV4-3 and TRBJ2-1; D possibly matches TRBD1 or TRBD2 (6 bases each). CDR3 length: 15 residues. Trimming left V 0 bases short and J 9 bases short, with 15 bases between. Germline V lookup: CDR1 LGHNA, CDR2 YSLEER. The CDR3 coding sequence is TGCGCCAGCAGCCAAGAAAATGAAGGGGGGTCTGAGCAGTTCTTC. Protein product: CASSQENEGGSEQFF.

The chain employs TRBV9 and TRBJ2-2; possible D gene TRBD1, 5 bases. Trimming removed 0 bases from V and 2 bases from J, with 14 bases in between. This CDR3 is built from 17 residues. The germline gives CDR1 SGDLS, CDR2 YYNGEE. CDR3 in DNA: TGTGCCAGCAGCGTAGCTACTTTTAGGGGAAACACCGGGGAGCTGTTTTTT. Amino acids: CASSVATFRGNTGELFF.

The CDR3 loop reads CATSKLADDQETQYF. CDR3 sequence (DNA): TGTGCCACCAGCAAGCTAGCGGATGACCAAGAGACCCAGTACTTC. The chain has TRBV15 and TRBJ2-5, with 7 bases aligning to TRBD2. The CDR3 length is 15 residues. Germline V gene lookup returns CDR1 LNHNV and CDR2 YYDKDF (reference sequence). The V segment lost 4 bases and the J segment 0 bases; nucleotides outside the gene matches: 5.

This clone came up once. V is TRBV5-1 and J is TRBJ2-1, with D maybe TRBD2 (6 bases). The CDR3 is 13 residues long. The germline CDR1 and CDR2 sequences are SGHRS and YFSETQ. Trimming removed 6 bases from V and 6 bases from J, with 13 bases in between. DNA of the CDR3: TGCGCCAGCATCGGGAGCCGTAGCAATGAGCAGTTCTTC. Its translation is CASIGSRSNEQFF.

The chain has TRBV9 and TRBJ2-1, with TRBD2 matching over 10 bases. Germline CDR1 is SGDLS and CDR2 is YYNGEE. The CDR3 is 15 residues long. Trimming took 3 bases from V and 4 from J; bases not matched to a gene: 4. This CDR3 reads CASSEREGHYNEQFF. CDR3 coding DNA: TGTGCCAGCAGCGAGCGGGAGGGCCATTACAATGAGCAGTTCTTC.

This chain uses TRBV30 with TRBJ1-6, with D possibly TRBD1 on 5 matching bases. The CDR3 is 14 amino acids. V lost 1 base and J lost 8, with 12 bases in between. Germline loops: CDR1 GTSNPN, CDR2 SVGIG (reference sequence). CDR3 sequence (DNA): TGTGCCTGGAGTGGGGAAGGGGCCGATTCACCCCTCCACTTT. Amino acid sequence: CAWSGEGADSPLHF. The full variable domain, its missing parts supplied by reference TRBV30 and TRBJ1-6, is SQTIHQWPATLVQPVGSPLSLECTVEGTSNPNLYWYRQAAGRGLQLLFYSVGIGQISSEVPQNLSASRPQDRQFILSSKKLLLSDSGFYLCAWSGEGADSPLHFGNGTRLTVT.